Shown below are 7 T cell receptor beta chains from a single sample sequenced in a study of blood T cells in healthy people across ages. With a J-beta primer mix and a sample-barcoded 5' primer, a second PCR ran about 7 to 11 cycles. TCRdb passed the 5' RACE reads through MiXCR, listing each CDR3 protein once. This sample carries some 900,000 distinct CDR3 sequences, 45% to 50% of them seen once, and the ten largest clones take 13%. The sample consisted of blood. These TCRs come from a young man in good health.

The chain joins TRBV25-1 to TRBJ2-7; D might be TRBD2 (6 bases). V was clipped by 4 bases and J by 0 bases, with 19 bases between them. Germline loops: CDR1 MGHDK, CDR2 SYGVNS. The CDR3 spans 17 residues. Here the CDR3 reads CASSAIYAGRSSYEQYF. The CDR3 nucleotides are TGTGCCAGCAGTGCTATATACGCGGGACGGAGCTCCTACGAGCAGTACTTC.

A single count supports this clonotype. The V and J genes are TRBV5-1 and TRBJ1-2; tentative D call: TRBD1 (5 bases). Germline values: CDR1 SGHRS, CDR2 YFSETQ. The CDR3 runs 16 residues. The V and J ends lost 4 bases and 4 bases respectively, with 20 bases between them. The CDR3: CASSTAGTPVGYGYTF. The CDR3, as DNA: TGCGCCAGCAGCACCGCGGGGACCCCAGTGGGCTATGGCTACACCTTC.

This chain uses TRBV2 with TRBJ1-2; 7 positions match TRBD1. With V trimmed by 6 bases and J by 4 bases, 5 bases remained unmatched. CDR1 is SNHLY and CDR2 is FYNNEI in the germline V gene. The CDR3 is 13 residues long. The CDR3 sequence: CASRVTGPYGYTF. CDR3 bases: TGTGCCAGCAGGGTGACAGGGCCCTATGGCTACACCTTC.

The rearrangement uses TRBV3-1 and TRBJ2-3; D unresolved. V shed 4 bases and J shed 6 bases, with 8 bases lying between them. The CDR3 runs to 12 residues. Per germline, CDR1 LGHDT and CDR2 YNNKEL (reference sequence). In DNA, the CDR3 is TGTGCCAGCAGCCTTGGGATGGATACGCAGTATTTT. Translation gives CASSLGMDTQYF.

The V and J genes are TRBV9 and TRBJ2-1, with no clear D. Trimming removed 0 bases from V and 13 bases from J, with 14 bases in between. The germline CDR1 and CDR2 sequences are SGDLS and YYNGEE. The CDR3 loop spans 13 amino acids. CDR3 residues: CASSVGTHPIQFF. The CDR3 DNA follows: TGTGCCAGCAGCGTAGGGACCCACCCAATCCAGTTCTTC.

The table lists this clonotype with a few counts. The V gene is TRBV29-1, the J gene TRBJ1-2; no firm D call. The CDR3 is 13 residues long. Germline V gives CDR1 SQVTM, CDR2 ANQGSEA. V was clipped by 3 bases and J by 8 bases, with 16 bases between them. The CDR3 sequence: CSVDRPEGLGYTF. CDR3 in DNA: TGCAGCGTTGATCGGCCCGAGGGTTTGGGCTACACCTTC. Full variable domain (remainder filled in from reference TRBV29-1 and TRBJ1-2): SAVISQKPSRDICQRGTSLTIQCQVDSQVTMMFWYRQQPGQSLTLIATANQGSEATYESGFVIDKFPISRPNLTFSTLTVSNMSPEDSSIYLCSVDRPEGLGYTFGSGTRLTVV.

The chain recombines TRBV30 with TRBJ2-4, with a weak D call TRBD1 (6 bases). Germline-derived CDR1 and CDR2 are GTSNPN and SVGIG (reference sequence). There are 14 residues in the CDR3. V was trimmed by 8 bases and J by 0 bases, leaving 14 bases between them. The CDR3 nucleotides are TGTGCCGGACAGAATTTAATAGCCAAAAACATTCAGTACTTC. It is translated as CAGQNLIAKNIQYF.